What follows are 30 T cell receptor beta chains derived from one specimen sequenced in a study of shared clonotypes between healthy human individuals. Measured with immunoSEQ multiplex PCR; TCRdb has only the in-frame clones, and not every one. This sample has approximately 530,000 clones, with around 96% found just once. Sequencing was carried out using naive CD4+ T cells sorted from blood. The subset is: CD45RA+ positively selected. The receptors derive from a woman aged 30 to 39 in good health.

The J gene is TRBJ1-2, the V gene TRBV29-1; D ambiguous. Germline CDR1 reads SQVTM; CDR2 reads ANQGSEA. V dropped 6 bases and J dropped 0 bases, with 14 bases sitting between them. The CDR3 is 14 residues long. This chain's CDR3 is CSVPPRAANYGYTF. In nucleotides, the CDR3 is TGCAGCGTCCCCCCTCGGGCAGCTAACTATGGCTACACCTTC. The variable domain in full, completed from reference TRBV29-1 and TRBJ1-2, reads SAVISQKPSRDICQRGTSLTIQCQVDSQVTMMFWYRQQPGQSLTLIATANQGSEATYESGFVIDKFPISRPNLTFSTLTVSNMSPEDSSIYLCSVPPRAANYGYTFGSGTRLTVV.

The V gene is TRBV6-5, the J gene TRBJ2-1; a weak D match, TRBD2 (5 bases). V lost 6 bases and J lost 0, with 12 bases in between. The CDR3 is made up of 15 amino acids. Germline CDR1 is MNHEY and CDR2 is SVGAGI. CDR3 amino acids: CASSLGSRSYNEQFF. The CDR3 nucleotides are TGTGCCAGCAGCCTTGGGAGTCGCTCCTACAATGAGCAGTTCTTC.

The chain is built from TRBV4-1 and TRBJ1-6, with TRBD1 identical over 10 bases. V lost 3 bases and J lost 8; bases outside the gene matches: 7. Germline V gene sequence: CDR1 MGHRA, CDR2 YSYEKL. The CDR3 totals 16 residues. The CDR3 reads CASSQGRQGAYSPLHF. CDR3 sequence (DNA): TGCGCCAGCAGCCAGGGACGACAGGGGGCATATTCACCCCTCCACTTT.

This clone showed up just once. The CDR3 nucleotides read TGTGCCAGCGCAAAAAGCGGGATCTATGCAGATACGCAGTATTTT. Translation: CASAKSGIYADTQYF. This chain connects TRBV9 to TRBJ2-3, with 7 bases fitting TRBD2. The J segment lost 4 bases and the V segment lost 7 bases, leaving 12 bases of the junction unmatched. The CDR3 is 15 amino acids. Germline V gene lookup returns CDR1 SGDLS and CDR2 YYNGEE.

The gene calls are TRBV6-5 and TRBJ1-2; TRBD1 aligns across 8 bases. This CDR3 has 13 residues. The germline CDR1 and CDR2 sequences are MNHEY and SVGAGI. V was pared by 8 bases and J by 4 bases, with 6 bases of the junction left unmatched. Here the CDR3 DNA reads TGTGCCAGCCTCGGACAGGGAGGCTATGGCTACACCTTC. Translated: CASLGQGGYGYTF.

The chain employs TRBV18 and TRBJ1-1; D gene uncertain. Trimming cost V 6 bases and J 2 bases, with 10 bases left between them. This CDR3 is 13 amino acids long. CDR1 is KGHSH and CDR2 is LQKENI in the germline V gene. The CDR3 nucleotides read TGTGCCAGCTCCCTGGGCGAAAACACTGAAGCTTTCTTT. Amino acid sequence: CASSLGENTEAFF. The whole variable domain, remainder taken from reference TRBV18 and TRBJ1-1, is NAGVMQNPRHLVRRRGQEARLRCSPMKGHSHVYWYRQLPEEGLKFMVYLQKENIIDESGMPKERFSAEFPKEGPSILRIQQVVRGDSAAYFCASSLGENTEAFFGQGTRLTVV.

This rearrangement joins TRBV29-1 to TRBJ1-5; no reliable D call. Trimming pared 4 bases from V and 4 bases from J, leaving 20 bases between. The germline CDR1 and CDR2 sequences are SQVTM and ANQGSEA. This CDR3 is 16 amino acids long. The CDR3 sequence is CSVVFSSGVRNQPQHF. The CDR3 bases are TGCAGCGTTGTATTTAGTTCGGGAGTCAGGAATCAGCCCCAGCATTTT.

CDR3 DNA: TGTGCCAGCAGCTTATCCGCGATCTCCTACGAGCAGTACTTC. It codes for CASSLSAISYEQYF. This chain connects TRBV7-6 to TRBJ2-7; unclear D gene. The CDR3 is 14 residues long. Trimming cost V 2 bases and J 0 bases, with 8 bases left between them. Germline-derived CDR1 and CDR2 are SGHVS and FNYEAQ.

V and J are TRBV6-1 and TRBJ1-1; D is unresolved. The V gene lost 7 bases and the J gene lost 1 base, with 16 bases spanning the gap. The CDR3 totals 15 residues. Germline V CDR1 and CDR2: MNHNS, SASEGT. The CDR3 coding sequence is TGTGCCAGCATGGAAATGACGGGAAAGAACACTGAAGCTTTCTTT. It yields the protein CASMEMTGKNTEAFF.

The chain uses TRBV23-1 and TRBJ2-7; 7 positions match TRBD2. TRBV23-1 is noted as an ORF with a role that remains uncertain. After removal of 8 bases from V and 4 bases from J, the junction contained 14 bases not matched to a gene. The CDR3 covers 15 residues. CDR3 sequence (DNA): TGCGCCAGCTCCCGGGAGGAGGTGCCCCTATACGAGCAGTACTTC. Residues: CASSREEVPLYEQYF.

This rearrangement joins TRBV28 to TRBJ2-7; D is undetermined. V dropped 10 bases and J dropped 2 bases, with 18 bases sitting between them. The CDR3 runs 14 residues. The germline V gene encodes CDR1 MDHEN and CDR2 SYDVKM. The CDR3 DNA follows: TGTGCCACCACAACCGGACCGTATGCCTACGAGCAGTACTTC. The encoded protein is CATTTGPYAYEQYF.

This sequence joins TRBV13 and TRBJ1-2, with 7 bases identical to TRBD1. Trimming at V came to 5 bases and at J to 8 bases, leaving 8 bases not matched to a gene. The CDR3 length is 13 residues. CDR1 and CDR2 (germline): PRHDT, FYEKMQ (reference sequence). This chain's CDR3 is CASSLQGIMGYTF. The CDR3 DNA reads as TGTGCCAGCAGCCTACAGGGGATTATGGGCTACACCTTC.

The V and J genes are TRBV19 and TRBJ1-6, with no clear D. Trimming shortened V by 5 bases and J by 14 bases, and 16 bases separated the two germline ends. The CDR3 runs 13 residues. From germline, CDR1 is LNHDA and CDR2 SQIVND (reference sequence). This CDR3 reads CASSQDRYVTLHF. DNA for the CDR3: TGTGCCAGTAGTCAGGACCGGTATGTGACCCTCCACTTT.

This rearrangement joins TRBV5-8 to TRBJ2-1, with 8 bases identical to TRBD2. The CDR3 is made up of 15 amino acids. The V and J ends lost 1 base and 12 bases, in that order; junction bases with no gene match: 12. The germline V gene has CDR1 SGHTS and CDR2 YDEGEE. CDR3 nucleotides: TGTGCCAGCAGCTTGCTCGGGAGGGCCCTGATTGGGCAGTTCTTC. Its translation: CASSLLGRALIGQFF.

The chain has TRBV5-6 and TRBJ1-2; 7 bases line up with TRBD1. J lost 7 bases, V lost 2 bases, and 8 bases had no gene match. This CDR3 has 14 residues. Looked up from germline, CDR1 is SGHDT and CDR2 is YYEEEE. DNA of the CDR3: TGTGCCAGCAGCTTCGACAGGGATTACGGTGGCTACACCTTC. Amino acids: CASSFDRDYGGYTF.

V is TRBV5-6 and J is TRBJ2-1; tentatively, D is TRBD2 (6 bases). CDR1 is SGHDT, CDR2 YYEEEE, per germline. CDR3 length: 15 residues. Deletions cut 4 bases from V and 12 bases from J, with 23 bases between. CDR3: CASSPTSSETMGQFF. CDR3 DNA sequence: TGTGCCAGCAGCCCTACTAGCAGTGAGACAATGGGGCAGTTCTTC.

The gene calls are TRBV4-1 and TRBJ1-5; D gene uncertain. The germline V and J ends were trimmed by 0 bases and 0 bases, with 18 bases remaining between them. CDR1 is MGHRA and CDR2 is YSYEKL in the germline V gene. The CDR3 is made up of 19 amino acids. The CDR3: CASSQEDQPWRYSNQPQHF. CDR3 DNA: TGCGCCAGCAGCCAAGAGGACCAGCCGTGGAGATATAGCAATCAGCCCCAGCATTTT.

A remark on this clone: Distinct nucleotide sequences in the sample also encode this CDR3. The CDR3 coding sequence is TGCAGCGTTGGACAGGGCAATCAGCCCCAGCATTTT. Translating it yields CSVGQGNQPQHF. The rearrangement joins TRBV29-1 to TRBJ1-5; maybe TRBD1 (6 bases). Trimming pared 4 bases from V and 2 bases from J, leaving 6 bases between. The CDR3 extends over 12 amino acids. Germline V gene data show CDR1 as SQVTM and CDR2 as ANQGSEA.

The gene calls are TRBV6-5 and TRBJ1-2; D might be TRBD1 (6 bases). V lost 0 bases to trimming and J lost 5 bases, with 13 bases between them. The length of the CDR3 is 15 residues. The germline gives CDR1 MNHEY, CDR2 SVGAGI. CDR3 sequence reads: CASSYSSGQRYGYTF. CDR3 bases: TGTGCCAGCAGTTACTCTTCCGGACAGCGATATGGCTACACCTTC.

The CDR3 bases are TGTGCCAGCAGTACAGGGATTTTAGCCAAAAACATTCAGTACTTC. Residues: CASSTGILAKNIQYF. The genes are TRBV2 and TRBJ2-4, with D possibly matching TRBD1 (6 bases). Per germline, CDR1 SNHLY and CDR2 FYNNEI. The CDR3 is 15 residues long. Trimming stripped 5 bases from V and 0 bases from J, with 11 bases between.

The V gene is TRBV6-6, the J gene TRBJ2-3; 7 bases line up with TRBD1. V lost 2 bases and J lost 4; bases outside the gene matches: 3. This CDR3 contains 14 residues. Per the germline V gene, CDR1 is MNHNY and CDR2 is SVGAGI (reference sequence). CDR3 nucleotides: TGTGCCAGCAGTTACAGTCAGGGGGCAGATACGCAGTATTTT. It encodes CASSYSQGADTQYF.

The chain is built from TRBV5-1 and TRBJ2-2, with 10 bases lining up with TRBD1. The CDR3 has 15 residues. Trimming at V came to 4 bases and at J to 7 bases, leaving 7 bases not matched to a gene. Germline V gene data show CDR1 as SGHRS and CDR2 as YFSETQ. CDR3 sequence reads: CASSPGTGVSGELFF. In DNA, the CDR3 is TGCGCCAGCAGCCCAGGGACAGGGGTTAGCGGGGAGCTGTTTTTT. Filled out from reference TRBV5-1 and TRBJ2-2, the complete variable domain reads KAGVTQTPRYLIKTRGQQVTLSCSPISGHRSVSWYQQTPGQGLQFLFEYFSETQRNKGNFPGRFSGRQFSNSRSEMNVSTLELGDSALYLCASSPGTGVSGELFFGEGSRLTVL.

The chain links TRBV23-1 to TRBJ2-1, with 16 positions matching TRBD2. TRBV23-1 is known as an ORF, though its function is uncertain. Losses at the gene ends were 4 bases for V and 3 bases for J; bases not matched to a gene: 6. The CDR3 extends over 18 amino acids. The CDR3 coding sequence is TGCGCCAGCAGTCGGGGACTAGCGGGAGGGCGGAGCTACAATGAGCAGTTCTTC. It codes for CASSRGLAGGRSYNEQFF.

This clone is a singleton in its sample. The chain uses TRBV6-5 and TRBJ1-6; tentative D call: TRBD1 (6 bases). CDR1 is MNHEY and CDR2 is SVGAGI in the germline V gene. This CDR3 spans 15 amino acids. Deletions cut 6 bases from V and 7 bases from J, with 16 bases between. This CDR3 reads CASSPAGQGNSPLHF. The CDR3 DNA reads TGTGCCAGCAGCCCTGCGGGGCAGGGGAATTCACCCCTCCACTTT.

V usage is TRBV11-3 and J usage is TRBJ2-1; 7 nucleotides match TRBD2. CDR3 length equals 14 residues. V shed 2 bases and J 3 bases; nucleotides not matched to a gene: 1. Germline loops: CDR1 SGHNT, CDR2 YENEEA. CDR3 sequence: CASSLRGDYNEQFF. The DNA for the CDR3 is TGTGCCAGCAGCTTACGGGGGGACTACAATGAGCAGTTCTTC.

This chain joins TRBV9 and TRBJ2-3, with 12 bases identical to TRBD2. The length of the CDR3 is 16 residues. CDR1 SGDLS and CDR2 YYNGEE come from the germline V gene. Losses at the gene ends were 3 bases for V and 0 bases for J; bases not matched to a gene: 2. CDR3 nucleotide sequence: TGTGCCAGCAGCGGCCTAGCGGGAGGGAGCACAGATACGCAGTATTTT. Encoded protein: CASSGLAGGSTDTQYF.

The CDR3 bases are TGTGCTAGTGGTTTGCCCCGACCGGCGGGAGAAGCGTTCTTC. Residues: CASGLPRPAGEAFF. The rearrangement uses TRBV12-5 and TRBJ2-1; 7 bases map to TRBD2. V shed 2 bases and J 15 bases; nucleotides not matched to a gene: 13. There are 14 residues in the CDR3. CDR1 LGHNT and CDR2 FRNRAP come from the germline V gene.

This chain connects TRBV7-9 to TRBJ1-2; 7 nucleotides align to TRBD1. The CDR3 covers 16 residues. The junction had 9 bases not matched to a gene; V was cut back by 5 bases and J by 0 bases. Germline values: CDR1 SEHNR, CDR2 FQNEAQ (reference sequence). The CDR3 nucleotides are TGTGCCAGCAGCCGACTCGGGACAGCTACTAACTATGGCTACACCTTC. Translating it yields CASSRLGTATNYGYTF.

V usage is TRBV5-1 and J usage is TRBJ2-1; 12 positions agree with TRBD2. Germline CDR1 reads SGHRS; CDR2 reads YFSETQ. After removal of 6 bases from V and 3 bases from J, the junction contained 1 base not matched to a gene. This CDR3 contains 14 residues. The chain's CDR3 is CASTSGRDYNEQFF. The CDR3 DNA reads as TGCGCCAGCACTAGCGGGAGGGACTACAATGAGCAGTTCTTC.

The CDR3 protein is CASSRSLRQETQYF. Written as DNA, the CDR3 is TGTGCCAGCAGCCGTAGTCTTCGGCAGGAGACCCAGTACTTC. The V and J genes are TRBV14 and TRBJ2-5; D unclear. This CDR3 has 14 residues. V lost 4 bases, J lost 5 bases, and 14 bases lay in between. Per germline, CDR1 SGHDN and CDR2 FVKESK.